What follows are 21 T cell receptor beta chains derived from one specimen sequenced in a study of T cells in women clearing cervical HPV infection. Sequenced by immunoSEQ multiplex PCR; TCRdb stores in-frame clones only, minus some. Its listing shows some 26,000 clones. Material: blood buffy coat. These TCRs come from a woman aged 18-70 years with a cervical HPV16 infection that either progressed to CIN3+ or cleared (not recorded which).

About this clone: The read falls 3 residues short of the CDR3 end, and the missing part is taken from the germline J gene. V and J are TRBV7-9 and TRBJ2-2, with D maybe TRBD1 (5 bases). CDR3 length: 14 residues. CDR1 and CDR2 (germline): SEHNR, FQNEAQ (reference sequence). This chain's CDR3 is CASSKGLVESPLFF. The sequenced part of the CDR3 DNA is TGTGCCAGCAGCAAGGGGCTAGTAGAGTCGCCG.

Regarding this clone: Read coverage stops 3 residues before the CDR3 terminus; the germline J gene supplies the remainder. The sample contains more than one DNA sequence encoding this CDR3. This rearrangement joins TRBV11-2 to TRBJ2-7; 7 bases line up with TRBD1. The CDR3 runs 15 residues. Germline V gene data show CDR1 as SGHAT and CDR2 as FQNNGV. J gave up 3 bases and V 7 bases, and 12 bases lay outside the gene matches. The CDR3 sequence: CASTTGTEYFYEQYF. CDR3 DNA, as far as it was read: TGTGCCAGCACGACTGGGACAGAATACTTCTACGAG.

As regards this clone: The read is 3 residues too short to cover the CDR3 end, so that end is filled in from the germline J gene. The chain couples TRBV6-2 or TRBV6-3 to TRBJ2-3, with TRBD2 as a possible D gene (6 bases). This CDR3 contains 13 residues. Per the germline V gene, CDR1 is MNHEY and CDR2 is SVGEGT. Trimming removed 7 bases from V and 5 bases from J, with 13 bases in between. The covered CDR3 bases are TGTGCCAGCACCGGGACTGGGGGAGATACG. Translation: CASTGTGGDT. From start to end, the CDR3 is CASTGTGGDTQYF.

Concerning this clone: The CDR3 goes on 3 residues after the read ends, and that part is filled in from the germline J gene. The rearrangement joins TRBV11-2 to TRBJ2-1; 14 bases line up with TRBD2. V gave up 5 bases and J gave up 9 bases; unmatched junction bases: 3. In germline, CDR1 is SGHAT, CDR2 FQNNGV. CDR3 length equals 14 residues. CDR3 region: CASSRTSGGTEQFF. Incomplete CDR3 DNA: TGTGCCAGCAGCCGGACTAGCGGGGGGACTGAG. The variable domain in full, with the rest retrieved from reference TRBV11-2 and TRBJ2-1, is EAGVAQSPRYKIIEKRQSVAFWCNPISGHATLYWYQQILGQGPKLLIQFQNNGVVDDSQLPKDRFSAERLKGVDSTLKIQPAKLEDSAVYLCASSRTSGGTEQFFGPGTRLTVL.

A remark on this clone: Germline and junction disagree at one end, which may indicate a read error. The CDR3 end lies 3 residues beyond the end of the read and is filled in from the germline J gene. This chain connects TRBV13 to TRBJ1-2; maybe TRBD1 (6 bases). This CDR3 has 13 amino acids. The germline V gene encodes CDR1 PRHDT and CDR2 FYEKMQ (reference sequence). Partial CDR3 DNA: TGTGCCAGCAAATACAGGGAAGACTACGGC. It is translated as CASKYREDYG. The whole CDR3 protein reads CASKYREDYGYTF.

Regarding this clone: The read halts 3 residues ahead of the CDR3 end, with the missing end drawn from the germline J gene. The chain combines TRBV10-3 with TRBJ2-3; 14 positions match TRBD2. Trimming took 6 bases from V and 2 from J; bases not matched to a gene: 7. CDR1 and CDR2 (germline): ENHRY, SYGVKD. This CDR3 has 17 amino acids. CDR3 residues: CAISPGTSGGVTDTQYF. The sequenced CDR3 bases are TGTGCCATCAGCCCCGGGACTAGCGGGGGAGTCACAGATACG.

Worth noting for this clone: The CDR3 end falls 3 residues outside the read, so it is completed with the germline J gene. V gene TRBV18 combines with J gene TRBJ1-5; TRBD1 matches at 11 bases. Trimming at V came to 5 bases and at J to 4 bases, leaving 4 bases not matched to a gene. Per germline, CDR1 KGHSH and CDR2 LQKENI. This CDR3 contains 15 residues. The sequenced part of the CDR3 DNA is TGTGCCAGCTCAAGGGACAGGGGGGTTAATCAGCCC. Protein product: CASSRDRGVNQP. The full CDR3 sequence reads CASSRDRGVNQPQHF.

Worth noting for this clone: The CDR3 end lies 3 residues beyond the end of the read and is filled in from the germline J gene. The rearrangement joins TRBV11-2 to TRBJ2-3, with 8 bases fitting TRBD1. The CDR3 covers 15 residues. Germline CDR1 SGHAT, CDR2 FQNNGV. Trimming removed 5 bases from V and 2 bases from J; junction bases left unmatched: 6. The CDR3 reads CASSLYRGATDTQYF. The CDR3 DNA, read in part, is TGTGCCAGCAGCCTATACAGGGGGGCCACAGATACG.

Here the CDR3 reads CASSEKGPLAYGQYF. Partial CDR3 DNA: TGTGCCAGCAGTGAAAAGGGCCCCTTGGCATATGGT. This chain joins TRBV6-1 and TRBJ2-4; D ambiguous. With the read ending 3 residues before the CDR3 end, the germline J gene is used to fill in that end. Germline assignment: CDR1 MNHNS and CDR2 SASEGT. The CDR3 is 15 residues long.

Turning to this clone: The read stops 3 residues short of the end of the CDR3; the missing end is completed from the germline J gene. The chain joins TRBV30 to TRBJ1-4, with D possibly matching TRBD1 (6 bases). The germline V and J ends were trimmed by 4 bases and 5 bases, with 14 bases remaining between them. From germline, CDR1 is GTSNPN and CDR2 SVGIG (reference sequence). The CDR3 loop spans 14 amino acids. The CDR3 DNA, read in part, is TGTGCCTGGACCCTAGGGGGTAGAAATGAAAAA. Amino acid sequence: CAWTLGGRNEK. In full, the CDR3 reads CAWTLGGRNEKLFF.

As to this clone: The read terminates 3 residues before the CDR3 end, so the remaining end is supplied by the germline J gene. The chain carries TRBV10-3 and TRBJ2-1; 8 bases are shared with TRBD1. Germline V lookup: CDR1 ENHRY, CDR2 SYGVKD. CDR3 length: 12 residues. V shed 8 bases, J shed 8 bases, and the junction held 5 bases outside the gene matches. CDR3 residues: CAIAQQGDEQFF. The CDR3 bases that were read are TGTGCCATCGCACAACAGGGGGATGAG.

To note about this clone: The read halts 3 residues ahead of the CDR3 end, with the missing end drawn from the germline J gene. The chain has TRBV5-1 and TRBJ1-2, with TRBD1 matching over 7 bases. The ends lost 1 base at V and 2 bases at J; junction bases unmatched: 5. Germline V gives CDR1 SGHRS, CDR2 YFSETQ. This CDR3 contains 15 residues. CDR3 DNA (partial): TGCGCCAGCAGCTTGACGACAGGGTCCAACTATGGC. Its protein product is CASSLTTGSNYG. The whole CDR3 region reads CASSLTTGSNYGYTF. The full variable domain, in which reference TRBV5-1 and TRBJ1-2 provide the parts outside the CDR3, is KAGVTQTPRYLIKTRGQQVTLSCSPISGHRSVSWYQQTPGQGLQFLFEYFSETQRNKGNFPGRFSGRQFSNSRSEMNVSTLELGDSALYLCASSLTTGSNYGYTFGSGTRLTVV.

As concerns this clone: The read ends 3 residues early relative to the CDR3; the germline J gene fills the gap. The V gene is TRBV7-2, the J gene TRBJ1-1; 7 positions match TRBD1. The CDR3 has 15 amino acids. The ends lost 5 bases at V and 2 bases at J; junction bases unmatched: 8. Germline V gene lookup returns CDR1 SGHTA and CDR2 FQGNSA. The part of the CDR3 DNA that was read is TGTGCCAGCAGCCGGGGACAGTTGAGTAACACTGAA. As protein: CASSRGQLSNTE. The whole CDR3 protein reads CASSRGQLSNTEAFF.

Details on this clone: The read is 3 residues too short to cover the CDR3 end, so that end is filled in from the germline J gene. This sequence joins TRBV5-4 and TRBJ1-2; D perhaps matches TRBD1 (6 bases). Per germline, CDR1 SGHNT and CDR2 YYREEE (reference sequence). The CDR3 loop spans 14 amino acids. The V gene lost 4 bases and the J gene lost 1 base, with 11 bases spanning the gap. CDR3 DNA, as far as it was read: TGTGCCAGCAGCGTCAACAGGGATAACTATGGC. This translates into CASSVNRDNYG. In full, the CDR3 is CASSVNRDNYGYTF.

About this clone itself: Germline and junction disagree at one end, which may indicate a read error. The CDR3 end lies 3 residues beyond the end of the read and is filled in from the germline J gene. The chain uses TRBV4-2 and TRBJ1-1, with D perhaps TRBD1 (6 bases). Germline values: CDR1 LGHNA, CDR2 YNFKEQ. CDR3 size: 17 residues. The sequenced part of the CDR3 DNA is TGCGCCAGCAGCCAAGATTTAACAGGGACTATGATAACTGAA. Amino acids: CASSQDLTGTMITE. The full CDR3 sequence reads CASSQDLTGTMITEAFF.

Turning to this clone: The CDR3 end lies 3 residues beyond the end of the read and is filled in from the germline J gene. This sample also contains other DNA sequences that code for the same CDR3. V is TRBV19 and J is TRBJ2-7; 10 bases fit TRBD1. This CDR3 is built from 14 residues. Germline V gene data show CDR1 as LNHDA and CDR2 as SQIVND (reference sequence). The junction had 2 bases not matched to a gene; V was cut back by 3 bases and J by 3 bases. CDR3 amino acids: CASSIGTGDYEQYF. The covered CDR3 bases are TGTGCCAGTAGTATCGGGACAGGGGACTACGAG.

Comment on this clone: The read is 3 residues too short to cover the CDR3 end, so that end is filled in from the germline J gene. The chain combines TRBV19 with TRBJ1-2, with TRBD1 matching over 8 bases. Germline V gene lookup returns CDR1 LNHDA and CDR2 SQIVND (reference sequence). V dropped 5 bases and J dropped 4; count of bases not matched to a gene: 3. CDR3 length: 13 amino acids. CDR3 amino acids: CASSPDRAYGYTF. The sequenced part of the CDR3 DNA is TGTGCCAGTAGTCCGGACAGGGCCTATGGC.

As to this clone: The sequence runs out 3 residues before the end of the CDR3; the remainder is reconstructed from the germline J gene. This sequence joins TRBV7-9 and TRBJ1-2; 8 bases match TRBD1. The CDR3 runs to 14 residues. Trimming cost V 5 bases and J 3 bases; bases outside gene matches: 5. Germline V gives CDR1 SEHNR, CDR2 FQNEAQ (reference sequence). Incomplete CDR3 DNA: TGTGCCAGCAGCCCCCAGGGGGCGGACTATGGC. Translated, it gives CASSPQGADYG. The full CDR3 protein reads CASSPQGADYGYTF.

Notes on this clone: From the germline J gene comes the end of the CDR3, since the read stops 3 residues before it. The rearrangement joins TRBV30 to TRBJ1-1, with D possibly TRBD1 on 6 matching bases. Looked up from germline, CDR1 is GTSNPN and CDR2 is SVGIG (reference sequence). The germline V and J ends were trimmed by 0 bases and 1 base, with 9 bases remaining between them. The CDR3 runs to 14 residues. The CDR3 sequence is CAWSVTGRNTEAFF. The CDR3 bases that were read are TGTGCCTGGAGTGTCACAGGGAGGAACACTGAA.

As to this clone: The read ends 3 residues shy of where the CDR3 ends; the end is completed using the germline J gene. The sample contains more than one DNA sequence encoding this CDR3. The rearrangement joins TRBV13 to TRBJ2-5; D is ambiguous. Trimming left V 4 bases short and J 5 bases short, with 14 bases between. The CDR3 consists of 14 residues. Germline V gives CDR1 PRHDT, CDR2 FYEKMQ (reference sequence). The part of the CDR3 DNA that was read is TGTGCCAGCAGCTACCTACCGCTGTCCGAGACC. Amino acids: CASSYLPLSET. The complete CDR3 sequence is CASSYLPLSETQYF.

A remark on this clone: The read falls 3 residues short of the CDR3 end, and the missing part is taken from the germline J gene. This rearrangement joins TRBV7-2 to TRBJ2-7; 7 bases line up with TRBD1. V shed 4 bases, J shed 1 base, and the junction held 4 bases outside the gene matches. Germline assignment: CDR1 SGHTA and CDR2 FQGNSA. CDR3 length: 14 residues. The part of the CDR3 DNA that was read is TGTGCCAGCAGCTACAACAGGGGATCCTACGAG. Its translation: CASSYNRGSYE. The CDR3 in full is CASSYNRGSYEQYF. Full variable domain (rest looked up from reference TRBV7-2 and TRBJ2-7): GAGVSQSPSNKVTEKGKDVELRCDPISGHTALYWYRQSLGQGLEFLIYFQGNSAPDKSGLPSDRFSAERTGGSVSTLTIQRTQQEDSAVYLCASSYNRGSYEQYFGPGTRLTVT.